The following is a T cell receptor beta chain sequence with its context. Antigen: not known. TCRdb called the 5' RACE reads again in MiXCR, with one record for every CDR3 protein. This sample has a few hundred thousand distinct CDR3 sequences, with around 15% found just once. The junction had 10 bases not matched to a gene; V was cut back by 10 bases and J by 3 bases. CDR1 is SNHLY and CDR2 is FYNNEI in the germline V gene. This CDR3 spans 15 amino acids. This sample was taken from a study of identical twins. The study, taken as a whole, reports: When twins shared out-of-frame alpha sequences, those sequences had excess low generation probability.

These data also featured in a second study, about yellow fever vaccine responses in identical twins.

The J gene is TRBJ2-3, the V gene TRBV2, with 10 bases matching TRBD1. The sample was CD4+ T cells sorted from blood. The source of this sequence is a woman under 30 in good health. CDR3 nucleotide sequence: TGTGCCATCCGACAGGGGGCTGGTTGGACAGATACGCAGTATTTT. Amino acids: CAIRQGAGWTDTQYF.